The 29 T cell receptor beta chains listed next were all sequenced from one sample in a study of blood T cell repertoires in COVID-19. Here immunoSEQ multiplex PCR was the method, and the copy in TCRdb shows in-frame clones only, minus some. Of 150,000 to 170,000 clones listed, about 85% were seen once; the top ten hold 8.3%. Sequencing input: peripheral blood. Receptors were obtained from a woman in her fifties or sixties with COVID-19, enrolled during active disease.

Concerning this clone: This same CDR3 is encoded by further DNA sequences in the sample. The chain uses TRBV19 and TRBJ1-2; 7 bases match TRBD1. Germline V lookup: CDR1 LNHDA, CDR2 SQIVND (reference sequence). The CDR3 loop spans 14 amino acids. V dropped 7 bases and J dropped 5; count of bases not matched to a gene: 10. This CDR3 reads CASNPPGRGYGYTF. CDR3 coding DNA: TGTGCCAGTAACCCCCCGGGCAGGGGGTATGGCTACACCTTC.

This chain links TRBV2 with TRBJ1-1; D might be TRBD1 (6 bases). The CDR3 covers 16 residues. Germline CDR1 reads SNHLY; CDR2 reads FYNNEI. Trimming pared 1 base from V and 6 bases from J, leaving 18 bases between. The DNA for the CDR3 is TGTGCCAGCAGTGAAGGCCTCGACAGGTTGGTACCTGAAGCTTTCTTT. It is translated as CASSEGLDRLVPEAFF.

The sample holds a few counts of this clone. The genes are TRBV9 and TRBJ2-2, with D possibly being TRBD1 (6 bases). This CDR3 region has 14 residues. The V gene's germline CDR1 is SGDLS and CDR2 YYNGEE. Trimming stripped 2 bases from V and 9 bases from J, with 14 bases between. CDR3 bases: TGTGCCAGCAGCGTCGGGACAACCGGCCGGGAGCTGTTTTTT. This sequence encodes CASSVGTTGRELFF.

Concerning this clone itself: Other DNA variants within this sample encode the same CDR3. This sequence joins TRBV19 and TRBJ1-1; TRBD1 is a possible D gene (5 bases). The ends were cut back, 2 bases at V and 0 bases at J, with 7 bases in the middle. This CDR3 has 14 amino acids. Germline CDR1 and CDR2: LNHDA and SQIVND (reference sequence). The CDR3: CASSIQGMNTEAFF. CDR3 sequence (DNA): TGTGCCAGTAGTATACAGGGCATGAACACTGAAGCTTTCTTT.

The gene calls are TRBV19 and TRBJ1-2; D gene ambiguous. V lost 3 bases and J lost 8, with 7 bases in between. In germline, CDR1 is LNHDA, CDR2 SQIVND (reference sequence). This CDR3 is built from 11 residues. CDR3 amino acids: CASSIYEGYTF. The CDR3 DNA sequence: TGTGCCAGTAGTATCTATGAGGGCTACACCTTC. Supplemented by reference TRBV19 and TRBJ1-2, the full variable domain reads DGGITQSPKYLFRKEGQNVTLSCEQNLNHDAMYWYRQDPGQGLRLIYYSQIVNDFQKGDIAEGYSVSREKKESFPLTVTSAQKNPTAFYLCASSIYEGYTFGSGTRLTVV.

CDR3 nucleotide sequence: TGTGCCAGCAGTCCCACAGCGGGGGCGGATGAAAAACTGTTTTTT. Its translation is CASSPTAGADEKLFF. V and J are TRBV5-4 and TRBJ1-4, with D possibly matching TRBD1 (6 bases). The ends were cut back, 5 bases at V and 6 bases at J, with 17 bases in the middle. Germline loops: CDR1 SGHNT, CDR2 YYREEE (reference sequence). The CDR3 totals 15 residues.

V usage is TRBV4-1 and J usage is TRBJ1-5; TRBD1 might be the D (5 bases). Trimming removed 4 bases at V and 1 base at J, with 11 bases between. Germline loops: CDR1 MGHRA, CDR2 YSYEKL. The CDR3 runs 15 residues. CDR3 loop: CASSPQTESNQPQHF. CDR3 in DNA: TGCGCCAGCAGCCCCCAGACAGAAAGCAATCAGCCCCAGCATTTT.

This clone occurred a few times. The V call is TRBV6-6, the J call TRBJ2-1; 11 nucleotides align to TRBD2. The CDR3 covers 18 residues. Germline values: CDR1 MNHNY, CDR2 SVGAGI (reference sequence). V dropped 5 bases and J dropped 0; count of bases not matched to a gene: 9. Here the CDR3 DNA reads TGTGCCAGCAGTCGCCGAGGGCTAGCGGGAGGCTCCTACAATGAGCAGTTCTTC. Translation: CASSRRGLAGGSYNEQFF.

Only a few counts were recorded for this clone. CDR3 sequence (DNA): TGTGCCAGCAGCGTAGAACTAGCGGGAGTGAAGCAGTTCTTC. Residues: CASSVELAGVKQFF. The chain recombines TRBV9 with TRBJ2-1; 11 positions match TRBD2. The CDR3 covers 14 residues. Germline V gives CDR1 SGDLS, CDR2 YYNGEE. V trimming: 0 bases; J trimming: 11 bases; junction bases outside the gene matches: 4.

CDR3 bases: TGTGCCAGCAGCACCGGCCGAGGAGACGAGCAGTACTTC. Translating gives CASSTGRGDEQYF. The V call is TRBV5-6, the J call TRBJ2-7; D is ambiguous. From germline, CDR1 is SGHDT and CDR2 YYEEEE. V dropped 4 bases and J dropped 5 bases, with 13 bases sitting between them. The CDR3 is made up of 13 amino acids.

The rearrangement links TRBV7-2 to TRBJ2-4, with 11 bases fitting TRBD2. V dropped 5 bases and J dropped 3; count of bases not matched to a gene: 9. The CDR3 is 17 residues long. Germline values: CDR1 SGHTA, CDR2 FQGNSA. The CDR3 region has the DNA TGTGCCAGCAGCCCCCCCATAGCGGGAGGGGGCAAAAACATTCAGTACTTC. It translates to CASSPPIAGGGKNIQYF.

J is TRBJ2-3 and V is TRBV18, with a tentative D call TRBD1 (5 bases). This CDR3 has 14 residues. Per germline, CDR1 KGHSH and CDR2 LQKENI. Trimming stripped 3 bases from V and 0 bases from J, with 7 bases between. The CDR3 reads CASSPGLSTDTQYF. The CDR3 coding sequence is TGTGCCAGCTCACCGGGGCTGAGCACAGATACGCAGTATTTT.

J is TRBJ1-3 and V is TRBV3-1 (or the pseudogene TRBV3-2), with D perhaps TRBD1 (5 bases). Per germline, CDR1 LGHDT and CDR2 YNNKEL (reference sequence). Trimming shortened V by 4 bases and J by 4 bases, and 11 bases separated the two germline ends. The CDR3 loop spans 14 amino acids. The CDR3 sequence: CASSPRQQGNTIYF. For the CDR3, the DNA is TGTGCCAGCAGCCCCCGACAGCAAGGAAACACCATATATTTT.

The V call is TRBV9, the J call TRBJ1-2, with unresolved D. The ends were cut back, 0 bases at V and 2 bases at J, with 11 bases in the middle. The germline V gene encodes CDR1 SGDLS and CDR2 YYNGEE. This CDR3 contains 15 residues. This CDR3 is CASSVVGGLNYGYTF. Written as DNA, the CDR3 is TGTGCCAGCAGCGTAGTCGGAGGGCTGAACTATGGCTACACCTTC.

CDR3 loop: CASSPTENYGYTF. Here the CDR3 DNA reads TGTGCCAGCAGCCCTACAGAGAACTATGGCTACACCTTC. The rearrangement links TRBV11-2 to TRBJ1-2; D gene unclear. This CDR3 region has 13 residues. V dropped 5 bases and J dropped 2 bases, with 9 bases sitting between them. CDR1 SGHAT and CDR2 FQNNGV come from the germline V gene.

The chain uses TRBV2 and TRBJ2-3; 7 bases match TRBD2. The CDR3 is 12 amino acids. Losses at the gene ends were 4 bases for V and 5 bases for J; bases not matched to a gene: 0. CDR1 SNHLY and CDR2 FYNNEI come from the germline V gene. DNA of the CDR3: TGTGCCAGCAGTGCGGGAGGAGATACGCAGTATTTT. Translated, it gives CASSAGGDTQYF.

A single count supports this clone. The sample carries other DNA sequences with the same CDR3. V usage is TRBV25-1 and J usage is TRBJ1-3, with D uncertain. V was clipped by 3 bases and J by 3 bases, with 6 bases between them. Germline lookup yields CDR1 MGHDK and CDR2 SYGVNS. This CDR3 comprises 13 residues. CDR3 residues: CASSEPGGNTIYF. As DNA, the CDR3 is TGTGCCAGCAGTGAGCCCGGTGGAAACACCATATATTTT.

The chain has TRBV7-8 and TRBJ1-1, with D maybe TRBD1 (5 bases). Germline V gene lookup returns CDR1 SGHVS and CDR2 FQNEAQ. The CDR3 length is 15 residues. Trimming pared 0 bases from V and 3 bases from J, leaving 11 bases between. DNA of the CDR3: TGTGCCAGCAGCTTAGCCGTCCCGGGGGACACTGAAGCTTTCTTT. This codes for CASSLAVPGDTEAFF.

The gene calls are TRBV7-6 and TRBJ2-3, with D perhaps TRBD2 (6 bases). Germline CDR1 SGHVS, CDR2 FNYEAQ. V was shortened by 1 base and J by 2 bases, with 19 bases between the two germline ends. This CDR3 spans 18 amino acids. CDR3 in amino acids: CASSLEGASRRDTDTQYF. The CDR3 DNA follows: TGTGCCAGCAGCTTAGAAGGGGCTAGCCGGCGGGACACAGATACGCAGTATTTT. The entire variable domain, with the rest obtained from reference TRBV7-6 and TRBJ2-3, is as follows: GAGVSQSPRYKVTKRGQDVALRCDPISGHVSLYWYRQALGQGPEFLTYFNYEAQQDKSGLPNDRFSAERPEGSISTLTIQRTEQRDSAMYRCASSLEGASRRDTDTQYFGPGTRLTVL.

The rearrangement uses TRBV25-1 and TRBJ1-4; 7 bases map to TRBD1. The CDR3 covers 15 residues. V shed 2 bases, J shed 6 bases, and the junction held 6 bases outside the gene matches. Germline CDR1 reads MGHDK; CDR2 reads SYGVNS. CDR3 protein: CASSERQGRDEKLFF. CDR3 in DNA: TGTGCCAGCAGTGAACGACAGGGCAGGGATGAAAAACTGTTTTTT.

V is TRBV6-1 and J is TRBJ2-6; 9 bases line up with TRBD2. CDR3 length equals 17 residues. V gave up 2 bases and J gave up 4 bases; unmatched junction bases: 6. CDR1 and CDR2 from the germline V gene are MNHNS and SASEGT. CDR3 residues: CASSERGRAAGANVLTF. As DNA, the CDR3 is TGTGCCAGCAGTGAACGCGGGAGGGCCGCAGGGGCCAACGTCCTGACTTTC.

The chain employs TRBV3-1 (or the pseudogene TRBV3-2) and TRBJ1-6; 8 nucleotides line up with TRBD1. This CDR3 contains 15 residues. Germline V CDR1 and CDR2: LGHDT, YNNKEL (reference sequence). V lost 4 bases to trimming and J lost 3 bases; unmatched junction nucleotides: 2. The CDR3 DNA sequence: TGTGCCAGCAGCCTAGGACAGGGCTATAATTCACCCCTCCACTTT. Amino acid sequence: CASSLGQGYNSPLHF.

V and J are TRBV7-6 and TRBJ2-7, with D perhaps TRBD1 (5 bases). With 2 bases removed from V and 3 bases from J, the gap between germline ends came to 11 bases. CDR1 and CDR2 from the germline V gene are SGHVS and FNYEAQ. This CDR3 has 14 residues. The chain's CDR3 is CASSLRGQSYEQYF. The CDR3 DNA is TGTGCCAGCAGCTTAAGGGGTCAGAGCTACGAGCAGTACTTC. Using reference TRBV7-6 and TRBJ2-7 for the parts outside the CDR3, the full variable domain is GAGVSQSPRYKVTKRGQDVALRCDPISGHVSLYWYRQALGQGPEFLTYFNYEAQQDKSGLPNDRFSAERPEGSISTLTIQRTEQRDSAMYRCASSLRGQSYEQYFGPGTRLTVT.

In DNA form, the CDR3 reads TGTGCCAGCAGCCCCGGGACAGGGGGCCGCTACGAGCAGTACGTC. Its protein is CASSPGTGGRYEQYV. The chain uses TRBV5-6 and TRBJ2-7; TRBD1 aligns across 12 bases. This CDR3 has 15 amino acids. V lost 4 bases, J lost 3 bases, and 5 bases stayed unmatched. The germline gives CDR1 SGHDT, CDR2 YYEEEE.

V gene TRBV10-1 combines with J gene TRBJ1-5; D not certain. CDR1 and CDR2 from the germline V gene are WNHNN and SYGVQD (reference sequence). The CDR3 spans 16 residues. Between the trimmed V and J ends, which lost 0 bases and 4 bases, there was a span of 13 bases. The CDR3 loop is CASSESLRDGNQPQHF. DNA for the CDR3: TGCGCCAGCAGTGAGTCCCTTCGCGACGGGAATCAGCCCCAGCATTTT.

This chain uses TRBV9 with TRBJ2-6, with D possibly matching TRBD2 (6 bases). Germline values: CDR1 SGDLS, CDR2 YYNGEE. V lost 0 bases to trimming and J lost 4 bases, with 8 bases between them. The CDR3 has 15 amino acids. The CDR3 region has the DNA TGTGCCAGCAGCGTAGGCGGGGCCGGGGCCAACGTCCTGACTTTC. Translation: CASSVGGAGANVLTF.

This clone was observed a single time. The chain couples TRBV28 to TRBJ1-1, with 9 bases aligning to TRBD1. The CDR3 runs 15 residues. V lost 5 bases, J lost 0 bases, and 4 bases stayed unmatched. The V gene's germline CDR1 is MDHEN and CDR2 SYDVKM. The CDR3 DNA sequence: TGTGCCAGCAGTGACAGGGGGGGACTGAACACTGAAGCTTTCTTT. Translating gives CASSDRGGLNTEAFF.

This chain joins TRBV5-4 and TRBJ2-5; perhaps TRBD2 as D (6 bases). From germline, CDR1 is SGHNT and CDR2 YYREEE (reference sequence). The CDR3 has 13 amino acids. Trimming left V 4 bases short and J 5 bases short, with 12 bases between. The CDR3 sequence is CASSQGLAETQYF. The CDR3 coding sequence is TGTGCCAGCAGCCAGGGACTCGCGGAGACCCAGTACTTC.

The CDR3 nucleotides read TGTGCCAGCAGCCAAGTTCGGGGAAACACCATATATTTT. It is translated as CASSQVRGNTIYF. The chain recombines TRBV14 with TRBJ1-3; D unresolved. Trimming took 1 base from V and 4 from J, leaving 5 bases between them. Germline V gives CDR1 SGHDN, CDR2 FVKESK. The CDR3 is made up of 13 amino acids. The whole variable domain, remainder taken from reference TRBV14 and TRBJ1-3, is EAGVTQFPSHSVIEKGQTVTLRCDPISGHDNLYWYRRVMGKEIKFLLHFVKESKQDESGMPNNRFLAERTGGTYSTLKVQPAELEDSGVYFCASSQVRGNTIYFGEGSWLTVV.